The rows below give T cell receptor beta chains drawn from one sample of a study of STAT5B mutations in CD4+ large granular lymphocyte leukemia. Clones were sequenced by immunoSEQ multiplex PCR, and TCRdb holds only the in-frame ones, with some missing. The sample carries several thousand clones, around 77% recorded once. Sequences were obtained from PBMCs. The receptors derive from a man older than 75 with CD4+ T-cell large granular lymphocyte leukemia. The CDR3 runs from the conserved cysteine through the conserved F or W. The order of the fields is CDR3 protein, CDR3 DNA, V gene, CDR3 length, J gene, D gene, clone size. The D gene is left open where the match is weak. The size of a clone is reported for some rows only, either as once, few or many, or as a class for expanded clones.

cdr3_aa: CASSQDRSGYYGYTF
cdr3_nt: TGCGCCAGCAGCCAAGATCGCTCAGGGTACTATGGCTACACCTTC
v_call: TRBV4-1
cdr3_length: 15
j_call: TRBJ1-2
d_call: -
clone_size: -

cdr3_aa: CASSPSWEQYF
cdr3_nt: TGTGCCAGCAGCCCCTCTTGGGAGCAGTACTTC
v_call: TRBV7-9
cdr3_length: 11
j_call: TRBJ2-7
d_call: -
clone_size: -

cdr3_aa: CASSQDTGLDGYTF
cdr3_nt: TGCGCCAGCAGCCAAGACACGGGGTTGGATGGCTACACCTTC
v_call: TRBV4-3
cdr3_length: 14
j_call: TRBJ1-2
d_call: -
clone_size: -

cdr3_aa: CASSQEGREAFF
cdr3_nt: TGTGCCAGCAGCCAGGAGGGGCGGGAAGCTTTCTTT
v_call: TRBV9
cdr3_length: 12
j_call: TRBJ1-1
d_call: -
clone_size: once

cdr3_aa: CASSQGLTSGELFF
cdr3_nt: TGCGCCAGCAGCCAAGGACTAACCAGCGGGGAGCTGTTTTTT
v_call: TRBV4-3
cdr3_length: 14
j_call: TRBJ2-2
d_call: -
clone_size: -

cdr3_aa: CASSLDGRGLGTGELFF
cdr3_nt: TGTGCCAGCAGCTTAGATGGCAGGGGGCTAGGCACCGGGGAGCTGTTTTTT
v_call: TRBV7-6
cdr3_length: 17
j_call: TRBJ2-2
d_call: TRBD1
clone_size: -

cdr3_aa: CASSFAGVGEQYF
cdr3_nt: TGTGCCAGCAGCTTCGCGGGAGTGGGCGAGCAGTACTTC
v_call: TRBV7-6
cdr3_length: 13
j_call: TRBJ2-7
d_call: TRBD2
clone_size: -

cdr3_aa: CASSQDGSGTGTYEQYF
cdr3_nt: TGCGCCAGCAGCCAAGATGGGAGCGGGACAGGGACCTACGAGCAGTACTTC
v_call: TRBV4-1
cdr3_length: 17
j_call: TRBJ2-7
d_call: TRBD1
clone_size: -

cdr3_aa: CASAPRDRETDTQYF
cdr3_nt: TGTGCCAGCGCCCCCCGGGACAGGGAAACAGATACGCAGTATTTT
v_call: TRBV27
cdr3_length: 15
j_call: TRBJ2-3
d_call: TRBD1
clone_size: -

cdr3_aa: CASSGAGGGGSDTQYF
cdr3_nt: TGTGCCAGCAGCGGGGCTGGCGGGGGAGGGTCAGATACGCAGTATTTT
v_call: TRBV9
cdr3_length: 16
j_call: TRBJ2-3
d_call: TRBD2
clone_size: -

cdr3_aa: CATSRVGPGSSGNTIYF
cdr3_nt: TGTGCCACCAGCAGAGTAGGGCCGGGGAGCTCTGGAAACACCATATATTTT
v_call: TRBV15
cdr3_length: 17
j_call: TRBJ1-3
d_call: -
clone_size: -

cdr3_aa: CAIRDPNQPQHF
cdr3_nt: TGTGCCATCAGGGATCCTAATCAGCCCCAGCATTTT
v_call: TRBV10-3
cdr3_length: 12
j_call: TRBJ1-5
d_call: -
clone_size: -

cdr3_aa: CARQRLAGGKEQFF
cdr3_nt: TGTGCCAGACAACGACTAGCGGGGGGGAAGGAGCAGTTCTTC
v_call: TRBV2
cdr3_length: 14
j_call: TRBJ2-1
d_call: TRBD2
clone_size: -

cdr3_aa: CASSLMAKGADTQYF
cdr3_nt: TGTGCCAGCAGTTTGATGGCGAAAGGGGCAGATACGCAGTATTTT
v_call: TRBV27
cdr3_length: 15
j_call: TRBJ2-3
d_call: -
clone_size: -

cdr3_aa: CASSLTPLPATGENEQFF
cdr3_nt: TGTGCCAGCAGCTTAACGCCCCTCCCCGCGACAGGAGAGAATGAGCAGTTCTTC
v_call: TRBV7-6
cdr3_length: 18
j_call: TRBJ2-1
d_call: -
clone_size: -

cdr3_aa: CASSSGQGPHHTQYF
cdr3_nt: TGTGCCAGCAGCTCCGGACAGGGGCCACATCATACGCAGTATTTT
v_call: TRBV7-8
cdr3_length: 15
j_call: TRBJ2-3
d_call: TRBD1
clone_size: -

cdr3_aa: CSARPDEKLFF
cdr3_nt: TGCAGTGCTAGGCCCGATGAAAAACTGTTTTTT
v_call: TRBV20-1
cdr3_length: 11
j_call: TRBJ1-4
d_call: -
clone_size: few

cdr3_aa: CASSIGSGSVGETQYF
cdr3_nt: TGTGCCAGTAGTATTGGTAGCGGGAGTGTAGGCGAGACCCAGTACTTC
v_call: TRBV19
cdr3_length: 16
j_call: TRBJ2-5
d_call: TRBD2
clone_size: -

cdr3_aa: CASSGRYTYEQYF
cdr3_nt: TGTGCCAGCAGCGGCAGGTACACCTACGAGCAGTACTTC
v_call: TRBV9
cdr3_length: 13
j_call: TRBJ2-7
d_call: -
clone_size: -

cdr3_aa: CASSQALMTSFHEQYF
cdr3_nt: TGCGCCAGCAGCCAAGCCCTCATGACTAGCTTTCACGAGCAGTACTTC
v_call: TRBV4-3
cdr3_length: 16
j_call: TRBJ2-7
d_call: TRBD2
clone_size: -

cdr3_aa: CASSDRSGTGGVYGYTF
cdr3_nt: TGTGCCAGCAGTGACCGATCCGGGACAGGGGGAGTCTATGGCTACACCTTC
v_call: TRBV6-1
cdr3_length: 17
j_call: TRBJ1-2
d_call: TRBD1
clone_size: -

cdr3_aa: CASSWDRGQGKLFF
cdr3_nt: TGCGCCAGCAGCTGGGACAGGGGGCAGGGAAAACTGTTTTTT
v_call: TRBV4-1
cdr3_length: 14
j_call: TRBJ1-4
d_call: TRBD1
clone_size: -

cdr3_aa: CASSVSSGRVNEQYF
cdr3_nt: TGTGCCAGCAGCGTTTCTAGCGGGAGAGTGAACGAGCAGTACTTC
v_call: TRBV9
cdr3_length: 15
j_call: TRBJ2-7
d_call: TRBD2
clone_size: once

cdr3_aa: CASGLSGSYEQYF
cdr3_nt: TGTGCCAGCGGTCTTAGCGGCTCCTACGAGCAGTACTTC
v_call: TRBV6-1
cdr3_length: 13
j_call: TRBJ2-7
d_call: -
clone_size: -

cdr3_aa: CASSLSGIVLTQYF
cdr3_nt: TGTGCCAGCAGCTTAAGCGGGATCGTTCTGACGCAGTATTTT
v_call: TRBV11-2
cdr3_length: 14
j_call: TRBJ2-3
d_call: TRBD2
clone_size: -

cdr3_aa: CASSLYSGGSYEQYF
cdr3_nt: TGTGCCAGCAGCTTATATAGCGGGGGTTCCTACGAGCAGTACTTC
v_call: TRBV7-2
cdr3_length: 15
j_call: TRBJ2-7
d_call: TRBD2
clone_size: -

cdr3_aa: CAISEVGQGEQETQYF
cdr3_nt: TGTGCCATCAGTGAAGTGGGGCAGGGTGAACAAGAGACCCAGTACTTC
v_call: TRBV10-3
cdr3_length: 16
j_call: TRBJ2-5
d_call: -
clone_size: large

cdr3_aa: CSVGFMKGAPGRTEAFF
cdr3_nt: TGCAGCGTTGGGTTCATGAAGGGGGCCCCGGGGAGGACTGAAGCTTTCTTT
v_call: TRBV29-1
cdr3_length: 17
j_call: TRBJ1-1
d_call: TRBD1
clone_size: -

cdr3_aa: CASSLVRGANTEAFF
cdr3_nt: TGTGCCAGCAGCCTGGTAAGGGGGGCGAACACTGAAGCTTTCTTT
v_call: TRBV7-3
cdr3_length: 15
j_call: TRBJ1-1
d_call: -
clone_size: few

cdr3_aa: CASSSGTGLFEQYF
cdr3_nt: TGTGCCAGCAGCTCCGGGACAGGGTTGTTCGAGCAGTACTTC
v_call: TRBV7-9
cdr3_length: 14
j_call: TRBJ2-7
d_call: TRBD1
clone_size: -

cdr3_aa: CASSSAGGYKNIQYF
cdr3_nt: TGTGCCAGCAGCTCGGCGGGAGGGTATAAAAACATTCAGTACTTC
v_call: TRBV13
cdr3_length: 15
j_call: TRBJ2-4
d_call: TRBD2
clone_size: -

cdr3_aa: CASSLATTGPGNTIYF
cdr3_nt: TGTGCCAGCAGCTTAGCGACGACAGGGCCCGGAAACACCATATATTTT
v_call: TRBV7-2
cdr3_length: 16
j_call: TRBJ1-3
d_call: TRBD1
clone_size: -

cdr3_aa: CASSLRLAGGYNEQFF
cdr3_nt: TGTGCCAGCAGCCTTCGACTAGCGGGAGGGTACAATGAGCAGTTCTTC
v_call: TRBV21-1
cdr3_length: 16
j_call: TRBJ2-1
d_call: -
clone_size: -

cdr3_aa: CASSPNQGSLEQYF
cdr3_nt: TGCGCCAGCAGCCCGAATCAGGGGTCGTTGGAGCAGTACTTC
v_call: TRBV4-1
cdr3_length: 14
j_call: TRBJ2-7
d_call: -
clone_size: -

cdr3_aa: CASSDRDRSYEQYF
cdr3_nt: TGTGCCAGCAGTGACCGGGACAGATCATACGAGCAGTACTTC
v_call: TRBV6-1
cdr3_length: 14
j_call: TRBJ2-7
d_call: TRBD1
clone_size: -